Shown below are 32 T cell receptor beta chains from a single sample sequenced in a study of shared clonotypes between healthy human individuals. Sequencing used immunoSEQ multiplex PCR; TCRdb keeps in-frame clones, though not all of them. The data contain about half a million clones, around 77% of them singletons. The sample was PBMCs. The receptors were sampled from a middle-aged woman in good health. Some clones in this sample may be carry-over from other donors' samples.

The chain is built from TRBV2 and TRBJ2-5, with D perhaps TRBD1 or TRBD2 (5 bases each). V lost 8 bases, J lost 3 bases, and 13 bases lay in between. The germline V gene has CDR1 SNHLY and CDR2 FYNNEI. This CDR3 comprises 13 residues. CDR3 in amino acids: CASCPGAEETQYF. CDR3 bases: TGTGCCAGCTGCCCCGGGGCCGAAGAGACCCAGTACTTC.

This clone occurred once. A read error may be the cause here, since a much bigger clone is one base away. The genes are TRBV5-1 and TRBJ2-4; D might be TRBD1 or TRBD2, each matching 5 bases. Trimming left V 3 bases short and J 8 bases short, with 15 bases between. The CDR3 is made up of 14 amino acids. Germline V gene sequence: CDR1 SGHRS, CDR2 YFSETQ. The CDR3 nucleotides are TGCGCCAGCAGCTCTCAGATAGGGACGGACATTCAGTACTTC. Translating gives CASSSQIGTDIQYF.

V usage is TRBV5-1 and J usage is TRBJ2-5; D is undetermined. The CDR3 runs to 14 residues. Between the trimmed V and J ends, which lost 3 bases and 3 bases, there was a span of 12 bases. CDR1 and CDR2 from the germline V gene are SGHRS and YFSETQ. CDR3 residues: CASSSGRLEETQYF. The CDR3 DNA reads as TGCGCCAGCAGCTCAGGACGGCTGGAAGAGACCCAGTACTTC.

The chain combines TRBV6-1 with TRBJ1-5; 9 bases map to TRBD1. CDR3 length: 18 residues. Germline V CDR1 and CDR2: MNHNS, SASEGT. Germline trimming cut 2 bases from V and 0 bases from J; bases unmatched to any gene: 8. The CDR3 region has the DNA TGTGCCAGCAGTGAATTTGGACAGGGGCTATTTAGCAATCAGCCCCAGCATTTT. Its translation: CASSEFGQGLFSNQPQHF.

The chain is built from TRBV2 and TRBJ2-2; TRBD1 matches at 7 bases. Germline V gene data show CDR1 as SNHLY and CDR2 as FYNNEI. J lost 0 bases, V lost 4 bases, and 2 bases had no gene match. CDR3 size: 15 residues. CDR3 region: CASSGQGANTGELFF. The CDR3 nucleotides are TGTGCCAGCAGTGGACAGGGAGCGAACACCGGGGAGCTGTTTTTT.

This clone was detected ten times or more. The chain joins TRBV15 to TRBJ1-5; maybe TRBD1 (6 bases). Germline loops: CDR1 LNHNV, CDR2 YYDKDF (reference sequence). This CDR3 region has 21 residues. V dropped 0 bases and J dropped 0 bases, with 24 bases sitting between them. DNA for the CDR3: TGTGCCACCAGCAGAGATCGAAGAGGAGCAGGGGAGGGAAATAGCAATCAGCCCCAGCATTTT. The encoded protein is CATSRDRRGAGEGNSNQPQHF.

This clone was found once. The chain employs TRBV5-4 and TRBJ2-3; D may be TRBD2 (6 bases). This CDR3 comprises 14 residues. The V gene lost 2 bases and the J gene lost 5 bases, with 12 bases spanning the gap. The germline CDR1 and CDR2 sequences are SGHNT and YYREEE (reference sequence). CDR3 DNA: TGTGCCAGCAGCTTAGCCCCGGGAGAAGATACGCAGTATTTT. It codes for CASSLAPGEDTQYF.

The chain is built from TRBV11-2 and TRBJ2-7, with D uncertain. This CDR3 has 14 amino acids. Trimming left V 1 base short and J 1 base short, with 8 bases between. CDR1 and CDR2 (germline): SGHAT, FQNNGV. The CDR3 sequence: CASSLAVVSYEQYF. CDR3 DNA sequence: TGTGCCAGCAGCTTAGCTGTCGTATCCTACGAGCAGTACTTC.

The chain recombines TRBV5-4 with TRBJ2-1; D might be TRBD1 (5 bases). The CDR3 length is 15 residues. Germline loops: CDR1 SGHNT, CDR2 YYREEE (reference sequence). V was cut by 4 bases and J by 0 bases, with 11 bases left in between. CDR3 coding DNA: TGTGCCAGCAGCCGCAGGGCTTACTCCTACAATGAGCAGTTCTTC. Translating gives CASSRRAYSYNEQFF.

The V and J genes are TRBV27 and TRBJ2-5; a weak D match, TRBD1 (6 bases). Germline CDR1 and CDR2: MNHEY and SMNVEV (reference sequence). The CDR3 covers 15 residues. V lost 2 bases, J lost 5 bases, and 15 bases lay in between. This CDR3 is CASSLMAGVRETQYF. CDR3 nucleotides: TGTGCCAGCAGTTTAATGGCAGGGGTTAGGGAGACCCAGTACTTC.

V usage is TRBV5-1 and J usage is TRBJ2-3, with 11 bases identical to TRBD1. V lost 4 bases and J lost 2; bases outside the gene matches: 3. CDR3 length: 15 residues. Germline lookup yields CDR1 SGHRS and CDR2 YFSETQ. CDR3 sequence (DNA): TGCGCCAGCAGCCAGGGACAGGGGGACACAGATACGCAGTATTTT. Protein: CASSQGQGDTDTQYF.

The rearrangement links TRBV5-6 to TRBJ2-5; no reliable D call. The V end lost 0 bases, the J end lost 2 bases, and 5 bases lay between the germline ends. Looked up from germline, CDR1 is SGHDT and CDR2 is YYEEEE. The CDR3 is made up of 13 amino acids. The CDR3 protein is CASSLGIQETQYF. CDR3 nucleotides: TGTGCCAGCAGCTTGGGAATTCAAGAGACCCAGTACTTC.

This chain uses TRBV29-1 with TRBJ2-4; D perhaps matches TRBD1 (7 bases). Looked up from germline, CDR1 is SQVTM and CDR2 is ANQGSEA. This CDR3 contains 12 residues. Trimming removed 4 bases at V and 8 bases at J, with 12 bases between. The DNA for the CDR3 is TGCAGCGTTGGACAGGGCGGGGACATTCAGTACTTC. Translation gives CSVGQGGDIQYF.

The genes are TRBV30 and TRBJ2-7; D not certain. TRBJ2-5 matches the DNA end more closely, so the J call is doubtful. Germline V CDR1 and CDR2: GTSNPN, SVGIG (reference sequence). CDR3 size: 13 residues. This CDR3 reads CAWSDLDRETQYF. The CDR3 coding sequence is TGTGCCTGGAGTGATTTAGATAGGGAGACCCAGTACTTC.

The chain employs TRBV27 and TRBJ2-1, with D perhaps TRBD2 (5 bases). This CDR3 contains 16 residues. Germline V gene data show CDR1 as MNHEY and CDR2 as SMNVEV (reference sequence). V was shortened by 6 bases and J by 4 bases, with 19 bases between the two germline ends. DNA for the CDR3: TGTGCCAGCAGCCCCCTCGGGGTTCTAGCATACAATGAGCAGTTCTTC. It yields the protein CASSPLGVLAYNEQFF.

The chain joins TRBV4-2 to TRBJ1-4; 11 nucleotides line up with TRBD1. Trimming took 0 bases from V and 7 from J; bases not matched to a gene: 7. This CDR3 spans 17 amino acids. Germline lookup yields CDR1 LGHNA and CDR2 YNFKEQ. In DNA form, the CDR3 reads TGTGCCAGCAGCCAAGAACCGGGACAGGGGGTAGGTGAAAAACTGTTTTTT. It yields the protein CASSQEPGQGVGEKLFF.

This chain connects TRBV28 to TRBJ2-7, with TRBD2 identical over 8 bases. Germline-derived CDR1 and CDR2 are MDHEN and SYDVKM. The CDR3 has 14 residues. J gave up 7 bases and V 7 bases, and 12 bases lay outside the gene matches. CDR3 amino acids: CASKIAGSLGEQYF. In DNA, the CDR3 is TGTGCCAGCAAAATAGCGGGATCACTGGGGGAGCAGTACTTC.

The chain employs TRBV5-1 and TRBJ2-3; the match to TRBD1 covers 9 bases. Germline loops: CDR1 SGHRS, CDR2 YFSETQ. Trimming took 0 bases from V and 6 from J; bases not matched to a gene: 11. The CDR3 loop spans 17 amino acids. The CDR3, as DNA: TGCGCCAGCAGCTTGGTCCCTCCGGGACAGGGAATTGATACGCAGTATTTT. It encodes CASSLVPPGQGIDTQYF.

The chain carries TRBV19 and TRBJ1-1, with TRBD1 matching 7 bases. The CDR3 runs to 14 residues. CDR1 and CDR2 (germline): LNHDA, SQIVND (reference sequence). V dropped 6 bases and J dropped 6; count of bases not matched to a gene: 10. This CDR3 reads CASRDRYMRSEAFF. Written as DNA, the CDR3 is TGTGCCAGTAGGGACAGGTATATGAGGTCTGAAGCTTTCTTT.

This chain connects TRBV7-2 to TRBJ2-7; TRBD2 agrees at 8 bases. The CDR3 runs 14 residues. Trimming removed 5 bases from V and 2 bases from J; junction bases left unmatched: 5. In germline, CDR1 is SGHTA, CDR2 FQGNSA. CDR3 DNA: TGTGCCAGCAGCCCCCAGCGGGGGACCTACGAGCAGTACTTC. Protein sequence: CASSPQRGTYEQYF.

The rearrangement joins TRBV2 to TRBJ2-1; no firm D call. CDR3 length: 12 residues. Germline CDR1 reads SNHLY; CDR2 reads FYNNEI. The ends were cut back, 8 bases at V and 6 bases at J, with 11 bases in the middle. The CDR3 nucleotides read TGTGCCAGCTGCCCGGACGGCAATGAGCAGTTCTTC. Its translation: CASCPDGNEQFF.

This clone has only a few counts. V gene TRBV5-1 combines with J gene TRBJ2-7; D is unclear. From germline, CDR1 is SGHRS and CDR2 YFSETQ. There are 13 residues in the CDR3. V lost 2 bases to trimming and J lost 2 bases, with 8 bases between them. The CDR3 coding sequence is TGCGCCAGCAGCTTCAGCAGAACCTACGAGCAGTACTTC. Encoded protein: CASSFSRTYEQYF.

The chain joins TRBV2 to TRBJ1-4; 9 bases align to TRBD1. Germline V gene data show CDR1 as SNHLY and CDR2 as FYNNEI. The CDR3 runs 14 residues. V lost 5 bases to trimming and J lost 6 bases; unmatched junction nucleotides: 4. The CDR3 nucleotides are TGTGCCAGCAGTAACGGACAGGGGCATGAAAAACTGTTTTTT. It translates to CASSNGQGHEKLFF.

J is TRBJ2-7 and V is TRBV18, with D tentatively TRBD1 (5 bases). The CDR3 loop spans 13 amino acids. The germline V gene has CDR1 KGHSH and CDR2 LQKENI. V was trimmed by 1 base and J by 2 bases, leaving 6 bases between them. Here the CDR3 DNA reads TGTGCCAGCTCACCACAGGGGACCTACGAGCAGTACTTC. It is translated as CASSPQGTYEQYF.

The rearrangement joins TRBV6-6 to TRBJ1-5; TRBD1 agrees at 7 bases. The germline V gene encodes CDR1 MNHNY and CDR2 SVGAGI (reference sequence). This CDR3 spans 13 amino acids. The V segment lost 6 bases and the J segment 4 bases; nucleotides outside the gene matches: 3. The CDR3 DNA sequence: TGTGCCAGCAGACCAGGGGGTAATCAGCCCCAGCATTTT. Protein product: CASRPGGNQPQHF.

The chain carries TRBV6-6 and TRBJ1-2; unclear D gene. The CDR3 length is 13 residues. Trimming pared 5 bases from V and 6 bases from J, leaving 13 bases between. CDR1 MNHNY and CDR2 SVGAGI come from the germline V gene (reference sequence). The CDR3 DNA sequence: TGTGCCAGCAGTACAATCACCACAGATGGCTACACCTTC. Residues: CASSTITTDGYTF.

The rearrangement uses TRBV7-3 and TRBJ2-3, with 7 bases fitting TRBD1. This CDR3 region has 15 residues. Germline V lookup: CDR1 SGHTA, CDR2 FQGTGA. Trimming at V came to 0 bases and at J to 2 bases, leaving 2 bases not matched to a gene. The CDR3 coding sequence is TGTGCCAGCAGCTTAACGAGGGGGCCCACAGATACGCAGTATTTT. This encodes CASSLTRGPTDTQYF.

V gene TRBV29-1 combines with J gene TRBJ1-1, with D unclear. In germline, CDR1 is SQVTM, CDR2 ANQGSEA. Deletions cut 0 bases from V and 2 bases from J, with 13 bases between. This CDR3 comprises 15 residues. The CDR3 nucleotides read TGCAGCGTTGAAGAGCCCCCATTAGGAAACACTGAAGCTTTCTTT. It codes for CSVEEPPLGNTEAFF. Based on the CDR3 plus reference TRBV29-1 and TRBJ1-1, the full variable domain is SAVISQKPSRDICQRGTSLTIQCQVDSQVTMMFWYRQQPGQSLTLIATANQGSEATYESGFVIDKFPISRPNLTFSTLTVSNMSPEDSSIYLCSVEEPPLGNTEAFFGQGTRLTVV.

Worth noting for this clone: It is likely a read error: a sequence one base away is far more abundant. The same CDR3 can be traced to other DNA sequences in this sample. V is TRBV6-6 and J is TRBJ2-6, with D uncertain. From germline, CDR1 is MNHNY and CDR2 SVGAGI (reference sequence). This CDR3 is 13 amino acids long. The CDR3 nucleotides are TGCGCCAGCACCGAGAGTGGGGCCAACGTCCTGACTTTC. Residues: CASTESGANVLTF.

The chain combines TRBV2 with TRBJ2-3; maybe TRBD2 (5 bases). Trimming cost V 6 bases and J 0 bases, with 10 bases left between them. In germline, CDR1 is SNHLY, CDR2 FYNNEI. The CDR3 consists of 14 residues. As DNA, the CDR3 is TGTGCCAGCAGGCCAGCGGAGAGCACAGATACGCAGTATTTT. It encodes CASRPAESTDTQYF.

CDR3 region: CAWSVGTAYSNQPQHF. DNA for the CDR3: TGTGCCTGGAGTGTTGGGACAGCATATAGCAATCAGCCCCAGCATTTT. The genes are TRBV30 and TRBJ1-5, with 7 bases aligning to TRBD1. J lost 0 bases, V lost 0 bases, and 5 bases had no gene match. The CDR3 is 16 residues long. Germline V gene sequence: CDR1 GTSNPN, CDR2 SVGIG (reference sequence).

V is TRBV4-2 and J is TRBJ2-1; D tentatively fits TRBD1 or TRBD2 (5 bases each). This CDR3 has 14 residues. V was shortened by 0 bases and J by 9 bases, with 12 bases between the two germline ends. Germline V gene data show CDR1 as LGHNA and CDR2 as YNFKEQ. The CDR3 is CASSQDGTGSEQFF. The CDR3 coding sequence is TGTGCCAGCAGCCAAGATGGGACGGGGAGTGAGCAGTTCTTC.